This T cell receptor beta chain was observed in a study of Graves' ophthalmopathy and Graves' hyperthyroidism. This CDR3 has 15 residues. The J segment lost 4 bases and the V segment lost 3 bases, leaving 6 bases of the junction unmatched. Germline V gene sequence: CDR1 MNHEY, CDR2 SVGAGI. Patients were left out if they had other autoimmune diseases, uncontrolled infections, pregnancy or lactation. Scientists amplified the TCR beta CDR3 regions from RNA transcripts. The first round was an RT-PCR with HTBI primers, and the second round was a multiplex PCR. One entry per CDR3 protein, called by TCRdb with MiXCR from the multiplex PCR reads. The repertoire holds about 740,000 distinct CDR3 sequences, with 40% as singletons. A few counts support this clonotype.

The TCR originated in an adult man with Graves' ophthalmopathy. The genes are TRBV6-5 and TRBJ1-2, with 9 bases identical to TRBD1. Sequenced input: peripheral blood. The CDR3 nucleotides read TGTGCCAGCAGTTATGCGACAGGGGGTTCCTATGGCTACACCTTC. Its translation: CASSYATGGSYGYTF.